Below, 28 T cell receptor beta chains from the same sample are listed, as sequenced in a study of shared clonotypes between healthy human individuals. Profiled with immunoSEQ multiplex PCR; TCRdb holds only in-frame clones, not every one. The table shows almost 750,000 clones, with about two thirds occurring only once. The specimen sequenced was memory CD4+ T cells sorted from blood. Stated subset: CD45RA-negative fraction. The receptors originated from a woman in her twenties or thirties in good health.

This clone has only a few counts. The rearrangement links TRBV18 to TRBJ1-1; D unresolved. Germline lookup yields CDR1 KGHSH and CDR2 LQKENI. The V and J ends lost 3 bases and 1 base respectively, with 9 bases between them. The CDR3 contains 14 residues. Here the CDR3 DNA reads TGTGCCAGCTCACCCAGTCGGAAGAACACTGAAGCTTTCTTT. This codes for CASSPSRKNTEAFF. The complete variable domain, with remaining parts taken from reference TRBV18 and TRBJ1-1, reads NAGVMQNPRHLVRRRGQEARLRCSPMKGHSHVYWYRQLPEEGLKFMVYLQKENIIDESGMPKERFSAEFPKEGPSILRIQQVVRGDSAAYFCASSPSRKNTEAFFGQGTRLTVV.

V usage is TRBV4-1 and J usage is TRBJ1-2; maybe TRBD1 (6 bases). The CDR3 consists of 18 residues. Trimming removed 0 bases from V and 0 bases from J, with 17 bases in between. Germline V gene sequence: CDR1 MGHRA, CDR2 YSYEKL. CDR3 coding DNA: TGCGCCAGCAGCCAAGATCTCGGACCCAGGGGCACTAACTATGGCTACACCTTC. Its translation is CASSQDLGPRGTNYGYTF.

The J gene is TRBJ2-3, the V gene TRBV27; a possible D gene is TRBD2 (5 bases). CDR1 is MNHEY, CDR2 SMNVEV, per germline (reference sequence). This CDR3 is built from 14 residues. The ends were cut back, 6 bases at V and 4 bases at J, with 14 bases in the middle. CDR3 bases: TGTGCCAGCAGGCGCCGGGGTAACGCAGATACGCAGTATTTT. Its translation is CASRRRGNADTQYF.

This clone has only one observation. This chain connects TRBV19 to TRBJ1-4; D is unresolved. V was clipped by 4 bases and J by 2 bases, with 8 bases between them. The V gene's germline CDR1 is LNHDA and CDR2 SQIVND (reference sequence). The CDR3 runs to 14 residues. The CDR3 bases are TGTGCCAGTAGTAGGTTCGGGACTAATGAAAAACTGTTTTTT. Encoded protein: CASSRFGTNEKLFF.

The chain recombines TRBV4-1 with TRBJ1-5; D ambiguous. The CDR3 totals 12 residues. Trimming left V 2 bases short and J 3 bases short, with 2 bases between. Germline CDR1 and CDR2: MGHRA and YSYEKL. The CDR3 nucleotides read TGCGCCAGCAGCCAACCCAATCAGCCCCAGCATTTT. Its protein product is CASSQPNQPQHF.

Remarks on this clone: The same CDR3 arises from other DNA sequences in this sample as well. The chain combines TRBV10-3 with TRBJ1-2; 10 nucleotides agree with TRBD1. The V gene end was trimmed by 5 bases and the J gene end by 8 bases; junction bases not matched to a gene: 5. The CDR3 spans 13 residues. From germline, CDR1 is ENHRY and CDR2 SYGVKD. The CDR3 is CAISPGQGFGYTF. The CDR3 nucleotides read TGTGCCATCAGTCCGGGACAGGGGTTCGGCTACACCTTC.

This chain links TRBV28 with TRBJ2-3; D gene unclear. V was pared by 8 bases and J by 0 bases, with 15 bases between. The CDR3 sequence is 15 residues long. Germline values: CDR1 MDHEN, CDR2 SYDVKM. The CDR3 DNA follows: TGTGCCAGCGTCCCTAGTTGGCACAGCACAGATACGCAGTATTTT. Translated, it gives CASVPSWHSTDTQYF.

This chain links TRBV5-4 with TRBJ2-3, with 10 bases lining up with TRBD2. The germline V gene has CDR1 SGHNT and CDR2 YYREEE (reference sequence). The V segment lost 1 base and the J segment 3 bases; nucleotides outside the gene matches: 5. The CDR3 contains 16 residues. CDR3 loop: CASSLWASGSTDTQYF. The DNA for the CDR3 is TGTGCCAGCAGCTTGTGGGCTAGCGGGAGTACAGATACGCAGTATTTT.

The rearrangement links TRBV6-5 to TRBJ2-7; D may be TRBD2 (6 bases). V was cut by 4 bases and J by 3 bases, with 19 bases left in between. Germline CDR1 and CDR2: MNHEY and SVGAGI. This CDR3 is 16 amino acids long. CDR3 in amino acids: CASSLEGRFIGYEQYF. The CDR3 region has the DNA TGTGCCAGCAGTTTGGAGGGCCGTTTTATAGGCTACGAGCAGTACTTC.

The rearrangement links TRBV19 to TRBJ2-3, with 8 positions matching TRBD2. CDR1 is LNHDA, CDR2 SQIVND, per germline (reference sequence). The CDR3 sequence is 12 residues long. Trimming cost V 9 bases and J 10 bases; bases outside gene matches: 9. CDR3 loop: CASGGGGNSQYF. The CDR3, as DNA: TGTGCCAGCGGCGGCGGGGGGAACTCGCAGTATTTT.

As concerns this clone: Within the sample, other DNA sequences also encode this same CDR3. The CDR3 loop is CASSLSGGGTDTQYF. In nucleotides, the CDR3 is TGTGCCAGCAGTTTGAGCGGGGGAGGCACAGATACGCAGTATTTT. V usage is TRBV28 and J usage is TRBJ2-3; TRBD2 aligns across 8 bases. Trimming cost V 3 bases and J 1 base; bases outside gene matches: 3. This CDR3 is built from 15 residues. Germline V gene sequence: CDR1 MDHEN, CDR2 SYDVKM.

The chain combines TRBV11-3 with TRBJ2-1; TRBD2 matches 8 bases. The CDR3 length is 15 residues. With V trimmed by 5 bases and J by 3 bases, 6 bases remained unmatched. CDR1 is SGHNT, CDR2 YENEEA, per germline. For the CDR3, the DNA is TGTGCCAGCAGCCAATCGGGACTAGACTACAATGAGCAGTTCTTC. It yields the protein CASSQSGLDYNEQFF.

The table lists this clone with a few counts. The chain couples TRBV5-3 to TRBJ1-2, with a tentative D call TRBD1 (6 bases). TRBV5-3 is reported as an ORF; its role is uncertain. The CDR3 runs to 11 residues. Trimming stripped 10 bases from V and 4 bases from J, with 11 bases between. The CDR3 DNA sequence: TGTGCCGACAGGCCCCCCTATGGCTACACCTTC. Translating it yields CADRPPYGYTF.

This chain connects TRBV7-7 to TRBJ2-5; 9 bases agree with TRBD1. The CDR3 totals 13 residues. Trimming at V came to 5 bases and at J to 4 bases, leaving 2 bases not matched to a gene. CDR1 SSHAT and CDR2 FNYEAQ come from the germline V gene (reference sequence). CDR3 residues: CASSTDRGETQYF. The DNA of the CDR3 is TGTGCCAGCAGCACGGACAGGGGAGAGACCCAGTACTTC.

The genes are TRBV28 and TRBJ2-1; TRBD2 matches at 14 bases. CDR1 and CDR2 from the germline V gene are MDHEN and SYDVKM. The CDR3 is 15 amino acids. After removal of 6 bases from V and 6 bases from J, the junction contained 4 bases not matched to a gene. In DNA, the CDR3 is TGTGCCAGCAGGGAGACTAGCGGGAGGGCCAATGAGCAGTTCTTC. Its translation: CASRETSGRANEQFF.

The CDR3 nucleotides read TGCAGCGTTGATAGGGAGCAGTCGGGCGAGCAGTACTTC. Amino acids: CSVDREQSGEQYF. The J gene is TRBJ2-7, the V gene TRBV29-1, with D possibly being TRBD2 (5 bases). Per germline, CDR1 SQVTM and CDR2 ANQGSEA. V lost 3 bases and J 6 bases, leaving 15 bases between the germline ends. This CDR3 region has 13 residues.

CDR3 in DNA: TGTGCCAGCAGTTACTCGACGGGGTCCACCTACAATGAGCAGTTCTTC. Translating gives CASSYSTGSTYNEQFF. V usage is TRBV6-6 and J usage is TRBJ2-1, with D perhaps TRBD2 (5 bases). CDR3 size: 16 residues. The ends were cut back, 0 bases at V and 2 bases at J, with 11 bases in the middle. Germline CDR1 and CDR2: MNHNY and SVGAGI (reference sequence).

The rearrangement joins TRBV27 to TRBJ2-3; either TRBD1 or TRBD2 may supply D (5 bases each). In germline, CDR1 is MNHEY, CDR2 SMNVEV (reference sequence). This CDR3 comprises 14 residues. Trimming cost V 10 bases and J 3 bases, with 17 bases left between them. CDR3 sequence: CATADYGGTDTQYF. CDR3 nucleotide sequence: TGTGCCACCGCGGATTATGGGGGTACAGATACGCAGTATTTT.

This rearrangement joins TRBV11-3 to TRBJ2-7, with D unresolved. Trimming took 4 bases from V and 4 from J, leaving 8 bases between them. The CDR3 loop spans 12 amino acids. CDR1 SGHNT and CDR2 YENEEA come from the germline V gene. This CDR3 reads CASSSYWYEQYF. CDR3 in DNA: TGTGCCAGCAGCTCGTACTGGTACGAGCAGTACTTC.

The chain is built from TRBV30 and TRBJ2-1; 8 nucleotides match TRBD2. The V gene end was trimmed by 4 bases and the J gene end by 5 bases; junction bases not matched to a gene: 10. CDR3 length: 15 amino acids. The germline gives CDR1 GTSNPN, CDR2 SVGIG (reference sequence). The CDR3 reads CAWKGGSGEDNEQFF. The DNA for the CDR3 is TGTGCCTGGAAGGGAGGTAGCGGGGAGGACAATGAGCAGTTCTTC.

The chain carries TRBV5-4 and TRBJ1-5, with 12 bases matching TRBD1. Per the germline V gene, CDR1 is SGHNT and CDR2 is YYREEE (reference sequence). The CDR3 contains 16 residues. J lost 0 bases, V lost 9 bases, and 7 bases had no gene match. The CDR3, as DNA: TGTGCCAACGGGACAGGGGGCGATCATAGCAATCAGCCCCAGCATTTT. Its protein is CANGTGGDHSNQPQHF.

Comment on this clone: The junction and the germline gene differ at one end; a read error may be behind it. The rearrangement links TRBV5-1 to TRBJ1-1, with 7 bases lining up with TRBD1. The length of the CDR3 is 15 residues. Germline CDR1 SGHRS, CDR2 YFSETQ. DNA for the CDR3: TGTGCCAGCAGCTTGGATAACAGGGGGAACACTGAAGCTTTCTTT. Translation: CASSLDNRGNTEAFF.

The rearrangement uses TRBV6-5 and TRBJ2-1; the match to TRBD2 covers 8 bases. From germline, CDR1 is MNHEY and CDR2 SVGAGI. The CDR3 loop spans 14 amino acids. V lost 5 bases to trimming and J lost 3 bases; unmatched junction nucleotides: 3. DNA for the CDR3: TGTGCCAGCAGTCGGGAGGGAGGCTACAATGAGCAGTTCTTC. As protein: CASSREGGYNEQFF.

The chain joins TRBV5-1 to TRBJ1-1, with 8 bases that match TRBD1. CDR3 size: 13 residues. V lost 5 bases and J lost 4; bases outside the gene matches: 4. From germline, CDR1 is SGHRS and CDR2 YFSETQ. CDR3 nucleotides: TGCGCCAGCAGAATGGACAGGGTCACTGAAGCTTTCTTT. Protein sequence: CASRMDRVTEAFF.

V gene TRBV18 combines with J gene TRBJ2-3, with 8 positions matching TRBD2. J lost 2 bases, V lost 6 bases, and 10 bases had no gene match. The CDR3 has 16 amino acids. In germline, CDR1 is KGHSH, CDR2 LQKENI. The CDR3 region has the DNA TGTGCCAGCTCGGATCGGAGCGGGAGCTCCACAGATACGCAGTATTTT. It translates to CASSDRSGSSTDTQYF.

The chain combines TRBV5-1 with TRBJ1-1; D is possibly TRBD1 (6 bases). Germline V lookup: CDR1 SGHRS, CDR2 YFSETQ. The ends were cut back, 3 bases at V and 1 base at J, with 10 bases in the middle. This CDR3 spans 14 amino acids. The CDR3 protein is CASSSGEGNTEAFF. CDR3 nucleotides: TGCGCCAGCAGCTCAGGGGAGGGGAACACTGAAGCTTTCTTT.

The chain has TRBV25-1 and TRBJ1-3; no clear D. The CDR3 length is 16 residues. V gave up 2 bases and J gave up 4 bases, with 15 bases separating them. Looked up from germline, CDR1 is MGHDK and CDR2 is SYGVNS. CDR3 protein: CASSEGPIFLGNTIYF. The CDR3 bases are TGTGCCAGCAGTGAAGGTCCGATCTTTTTGGGAAACACCATATATTTT.

This CDR3 is CASSPLGLSGKTYEQYF. Here the CDR3 DNA reads TGTGCCAGCTCACCCCTTGGACTCAGCGGAAAGACCTACGAGCAGTACTTC. The J gene is TRBJ2-7, the V gene TRBV18; tentative D call: TRBD2 (5 bases). The CDR3 loop spans 17 amino acids. Trimming removed 3 bases at V and 2 bases at J, with 20 bases between. Germline assignment: CDR1 KGHSH and CDR2 LQKENI.